Following are 7 T cell receptor beta chains from one sample sequenced in a study of cytomegalovirus exposure and HLA in healthy donors. Researchers ran the PCR with 60 Vbeta and 13 Jbeta primers. Measured with immunoSEQ multiplex PCR; TCRdb has only the in-frame clones, and not every one. The sample includes just under 250,000 clones, about 80% of them seen just once. The specimen was PBMCs. The origin of the receptors is a woman aged 40 to 50 in good health and CMV-seropositive.

The rearrangement joins TRBV27 to TRBJ2-1; 11 bases are shared with TRBD2. The CDR3 has 15 residues. V shed 2 bases, J shed 9 bases, and the junction held 6 bases outside the gene matches. Germline V lookup: CDR1 MNHEY, CDR2 SMNVEV (reference sequence). CDR3 coding DNA: TGTGCCAGCAGTTTACCCGGGACTAGCGGATCTGAGCAGTTCTTC. Encoded protein: CASSLPGTSGSEQFF.

V is TRBV6-5 and J is TRBJ2-3, with 8 bases matching TRBD1. The CDR3 extends over 14 amino acids. V shed 5 bases and J 1 base; nucleotides not matched to a gene: 2. CDR1 and CDR2 (germline): MNHEY, SVGAGI. Written as DNA, the CDR3 is TGTGCCAGCAGTGACAGGGGTGGCACAGATACGCAGTATTTT. As protein: CASSDRGGTDTQYF.

CDR3 in amino acids: CATSRDGRGSTYGYTF. The CDR3 DNA reads TGTGCCACCAGCAGAGATGGGAGGGGTTCAACCTATGGCTACACCTTC. V gene TRBV15 combines with J gene TRBJ1-2; tentative D call: TRBD1 (5 bases). The CDR3 contains 16 residues. V was shortened by 0 bases and J by 4 bases, with 15 bases between the two germline ends. In germline, CDR1 is LNHNV, CDR2 YYDKDF (reference sequence). Combining the CDR3 with reference TRBV15 and TRBJ1-2 gives the whole variable domain DAMVIQNPRYQVTQFGKPVTLSCSQTLNHNVMYWYQQKSSQAPKLLFHYYDKDFNNEADTPDNFQSRRPNTSFCFLDIRSPGLGDTAMYLCATSRDGRGSTYGYTFGSGTRLTVV.

The rearrangement uses TRBV11-2 and TRBJ1-5; possible D gene TRBD1, 6 bases. V lost 5 bases to trimming and J lost 6 bases, with 14 bases between them. CDR3 length: 14 residues. Germline loops: CDR1 SGHAT, CDR2 FQNNGV. This CDR3 is CASSPQGDFQPQHF. Here the CDR3 DNA reads TGTGCCAGCAGCCCACAGGGCGATTTTCAGCCCCAGCATTTT.

This clone was seen only a few times. V usage is TRBV11-2 and J usage is TRBJ1-1; D call uncertain. Trimming removed 2 bases from V and 3 bases from J, with 13 bases in between. The CDR3 length is 15 residues. The germline gives CDR1 SGHAT, CDR2 FQNNGV. This CDR3 reads CASSLWTAGDTEAFF. CDR3 DNA: TGTGCCAGCAGCTTATGGACGGCCGGGGACACTGAAGCTTTCTTT.

J is TRBJ2-3 and V is TRBV5-4, with 8 nucleotides matching TRBD2. CDR3 length: 15 amino acids. V trimming: 3 bases; J trimming: 6 bases; junction bases outside the gene matches: 9. Germline loops: CDR1 SGHNT, CDR2 YYREEE (reference sequence). CDR3 protein: CASSSSGGWEDTQYF. The CDR3 region has the DNA TGTGCCAGCAGCTCCAGCGGGGGTTGGGAGGATACGCAGTATTTT.

This clone has a handful of counts. The chain carries TRBV15 and TRBJ2-5; 7 bases are a match to TRBD1. Germline V lookup: CDR1 LNHNV, CDR2 YYDKDF (reference sequence). This CDR3 spans 15 amino acids. Germline trimming cut 5 bases from V and 3 bases from J; bases unmatched to any gene: 9. The CDR3 here is CATSRINRGEETQYF. The CDR3 coding sequence is TGTGCCACCAGCCGGATTAACAGGGGAGAAGAGACCCAGTACTTC.